Sequencing of this T cell receptor (beta chain) was carried out in a study of OX40 agonist ivuxolimab in advanced cancers. Study in general: Patients were treated with ivuxolimab, an agonistic anti-OX40 (CD134) antibody.

Germline CDR1 reads SGHRS; CDR2 reads YFSETQ. Deletions cut 2 bases from V and 9 bases from J, with 18 bases between. This CDR3 region has 15 residues. Concerning this clone itself: Its matching antigen is unknown.

The data were produced by immunoSEQ multiplex PCR, yet TCRdb's version contains in-frame clones alone and is incomplete. Here the sample spans under 50,000 clones, around 86% being singletons. Study observations and caveats: Averaging showed that CD8+ T cells had more expanded clones than CD4+ did.

The V gene is TRBV5-1, the J gene TRBJ2-1; D may be TRBD1 or TRBD2 (5 bases each). Source: CD4+ or CD8+ T cells sorted from blood, taken in a trial of the OX40 agonist ivuxolimab. The origin of this receptor is an adult with an advanced solid tumor such as melanoma, head and neck, liver or kidney cancer. For the CDR3, the DNA is TGCGCCAGCAGCTTCCGTCAGGGCGGTCGGGGTGAGCAGTTCTTC. This gives the protein CASSFRQGGRGEQFF.